This paragraph covers one TCR beta chain sequence. The specificity of this receptor is unknown. Base quality data are lacking; no much larger clone is found one base away. This sample was included in a study of blood T cell repertoires in COVID-19 (TCRdb year 2020). About the full investigation: Samples from collaborators originated in the United States, Italy and Spain and spanned both the acute and convalescent phases of COVID-19. Sample metadata almost always included a de-identified subject ID, COVID-19 status, age in years and sex. Samples came from the ongoing ImmuneRACE study (first 160 participants) plus 1,254 subjects from 6 global collaborators. The repertoires were released in a freely available public database meant as a resource for research on the immune response to SARS-CoV-2. The dataset comprised deeply sampled blood TCRbeta repertoires from subjects exposed to, actively infected with, or recovered from COVID-19. Where available, HLA class I and class II types were obtained from metadata supplied by the sample provider rather than from assay-based typing. The material from the prospective study consisted of cDNA or gDNA derived from T cells, B-cell-depleted T cells, or PBMCs.

Collaborating institutions collected whole blood in K2EDTA tubes following their own protocols. For TCRbeta analysis, collaborator samples were shipped as frozen whole blood, as isolated PBMCs, or as DNA extracted from either sample type. Study-wide findings and limitations: The quantity of clinical and demographic metadata differed by source and by participant and was supplied without curation.

Germline trimming: 2 bases from V, 0 bases from J; junction bases outside gene matches: 11. CDR1 SGHRS and CDR2 YFSETQ are derived from the germline V gene. CDR3 length: 17 amino acids, cysteine to phenylalanine. Solely the CDR3 DNA is kept, with 51 bases framed from the first base. TCRbeta CDR3 regions were amplified from genomic DNA by means of the immunoSEQ Assay, a bias-controlled multiplex PCR. In the paper's pipeline: Nucleated cell counts per sample were estimated from amplification of reference gene primers within the assay. To quantify the absolute abundance of each unique TCRbeta CDR3 rearrangement, sequence reads were collapsed and filtered. For each sample, productive Simpson clonality was calculated by taking the square root of Simpson's diversity index across productive rearrangements. TCRdb limited this immuneACCESS table to in-frame rearrangements with V and J called. A share of clones is missing; checked studies link under half to unresolved V genes, and the rest is unexplained. That table supplies the V and J calls and clone size; D and trimming were determined from the DNA. This sample comprises under 200,000 clones, approximately 84% of them detected only once. The leading ten clones occupy approximately 2.6% of the sample.

This clonotype was sampled from a human donor with acute or convalescent COVID-19. The donor label of this sample is uncertain. The chain is assembled from TRBV5-1 and TRBJ2-7, with TRBD1 matching 7 junction bases. Material: peripheral blood. The DNA sequence is given as TGCGCCAGCAGCTTATTTTCTCCGGGACAGAGCTCCTACGAGCAGTACTTC. The encoded protein is CASSLFSPGQSSYEQYF. Full variable domain (CDR3 extended with the reference TRBV5-1 and TRBJ2-7 proteins): KAGVTQTPRYLIKTRGQQVTLSCSPISGHRSVSWYQQTPGQGLQFLFEYFSETQRNKGNFPGRFSGRQFSNSRSEMNVSTLELGDSALYLCASSLFSPGQSSYEQYFGPGTRLTVT.